This T cell receptor (beta chain) is drawn from a study of vaccination effects on CD4 cells after COVID-19. Method: immunoSEQ multiplex PCR; TCRdb's copy keeps in-frame clones and lacks some. Of about 79,000 clones in the sample, roughly 72% were seen once. With regard to this clone: Its target is not known.

J gave up 4 bases and V 5 bases, and 10 bases lay outside the gene matches. This CDR3 is built from 15 residues. The germline CDR1 and CDR2 sequences are MRHNA and SNTAGT. Sequencing in the ViraFEST assay came after antigen-specific CD4+ T cells had been expanded with viral peptide pools, which were used to stimulate PBMC. When ten to eleven days of culture had elapsed, CD4+ T cells were isolated. V is TRBV6-4 and J is TRBJ1-2, with TRBD1 matching 7 bases. This clonotype was obtained from a human donor who received a COVID-19 vaccine. The starting material was CD4+ T cells from PBMCs cultured with HCoV-229E spike peptides, obtained before COVID-19 vaccination. The CDR3 here is CASSLRQGNGYGYTF. CDR3 DNA sequence: TGTGCCAGCAGTCTACGACAGGGAAACGGCTATGGCTACACCTTC.